The 2 T cell receptor beta chains in this list originate from one sample, sequenced in a study of cytomegalovirus exposure and HLA in healthy donors. Amplification used 60 Vbeta primers and 13 Jbeta primers. TCRdb's table, derived via immunoSEQ multiplex PCR, lists solely in-frame clones and lacks some. Among about 250,000 clones listed, approximately 70% were seen once. The specimen sequenced was PBMCs. These receptors came from a female donor in good health and CMV-seronegative.

This clone was seen a handful of times. The genes are TRBV6-1 and TRBJ1-1; possibly TRBD1 for D (6 bases). The V and J ends lost 0 bases and 4 bases respectively, with 15 bases between them. The length of the CDR3 is 16 residues. CDR1 is MNHNS, CDR2 SASEGT, per germline. This chain's CDR3 is CASSEALLRGGTEAFF. Written as DNA, the CDR3 is TGTGCCAGCAGTGAAGCGCTTCTGAGAGGGGGCACTGAAGCTTTCTTT.

The V and J genes are TRBV4-1 and TRBJ2-1; 8 positions agree with TRBD1. The CDR3 is 14 amino acids. V was pared by 5 bases and J by 8 bases, with 8 bases of the junction left unmatched. The V gene's germline CDR1 is MGHRA and CDR2 YSYEKL. The CDR3 is CASSFGTGGDEQFF. The CDR3 DNA is TGCGCCAGCAGCTTCGGGACAGGTGGCGATGAGCAGTTCTTC.